These 14 T cell receptor beta chains were all obtained from the same sample, sequenced in a study of T cells expressing NK-cell markers. TCRdb re-called the 5' RACE reads and shows each CDR3 protein once, DNA omitted. This sample's table reports 300,000 to 450,000 distinct CDR3 sequences. Input material: blood T cells: a sorted CD56 or NKG2C T cell subset, CD4+ or CD8+ T cells, or bulk PBMC T cells (not recorded which). These receptors were taken from a man between 18 and 69 years old in good health.

This rearrangement joins TRBV5-6 to TRBJ2-7. Germline-derived CDR1 and CDR2 are SGHDT and YYEEEE. This CDR3 spans 12 amino acids. The CDR3 protein is CASSFGQGEQYF.

This chain uses TRBV6-5 with TRBJ2-2. Germline values: CDR1 MNHEY, CDR2 SVGAGI. The CDR3 loop spans 16 amino acids. The CDR3: CASSYSGRSNTGELFF.

V and J are TRBV28 and TRBJ2-2; TCRdb names TRBD2, which stays unverified in the absence of DNA. The germline V gene encodes CDR1 MDHEN and CDR2 SYDVKM. The CDR3 length is 16 residues. The CDR3 protein is CASTIKLAGGTGELFF.

The CDR3 here is CASSLGPGSLTGELFF. The genes are TRBV7-2 and TRBJ2-2; absent DNA, TCRdb's TRBD1 call cannot be checked. The CDR3 contains 16 residues. Germline lookup yields CDR1 SGHTA and CDR2 FQGNSA.

The chain is built from TRBV10-3 and TRBJ2-7; the D call of TRBD1 rests on TCRdb alone, since no DNA is present to check it. The length of the CDR3 is 14 residues. The germline V gene has CDR1 ENHRY and CDR2 SYGVKD. The CDR3 reads CALGGWGPRGEQYF.

The V and J genes are TRBV6-5 and TRBJ2-1; TCRdb picks TRBD2, but there is no DNA to check that call. Germline V CDR1 and CDR2: MNHEY, SVGAGI. CDR3 length: 16 residues. Here the CDR3 reads CASSFLTSGAVDEQFF.

This chain joins TRBV4-2 and TRBJ2-5; TCRdb outputs TRBD1, but without DNA this stays unchecked. The germline V gene has CDR1 LGHNA and CDR2 YNFKEQ. The CDR3 sequence is 16 residues long. CDR3 loop: CASSQGARGREETQYF.

The chain links TRBV27 to TRBJ1-5; TCRdb indicates TRBD1, and absent DNA this call remains unverified. CDR3 length: 14 amino acids. Germline V gene sequence: CDR1 MNHEY, CDR2 SMNVEV (reference sequence). This chain's CDR3 is CASSSAPRVQPQHF.

The chain carries TRBV11-2 and TRBJ2-5; TCRdb designates TRBD1, a call that cannot be tested without DNA. Germline values: CDR1 SGHAT, CDR2 FQNNGV. CDR3 length: 14 amino acids. This chain's CDR3 is CASSRGLSQETQYF.

The V gene is TRBV29-1, the J gene TRBJ2-2; TCRdb lists TRBD1, though no DNA is available to test this call. The germline V gene encodes CDR1 SQVTM and CDR2 ANQGSEA. This CDR3 is built from 16 residues. CDR3: CSVRGNKPPGTGELFF.

The chain has TRBV28 and TRBJ2-1; the TCRdb call, TRBD2, lacks DNA for checking. The CDR3 consists of 16 residues. The germline V gene encodes CDR1 MDHEN and CDR2 SYDVKM. The CDR3 here is CASSLGLPSSYNEQFF.

V usage is TRBV3-1 and J usage is TRBJ2-5; the D gene TCRdb calls, TRBD1, cannot be checked with no DNA. The CDR3 is made up of 15 amino acids. Germline CDR1 is LGHDT and CDR2 is YNNKEL (reference sequence). Here the CDR3 reads CASSPQLGGRETQYF.

The chain combines TRBV5-4 with TRBJ1-6; no DNA is available, so the TRBD1 call from TCRdb remains unchecked. Looked up from germline, CDR1 is SGHNT and CDR2 is YYREEE (reference sequence). The CDR3 spans 14 residues. CDR3 sequence reads: CASSSKTGTSPLHF.

The chain combines TRBV21-1 with TRBJ2-7; the TCRdb D gene call, TRBD1, has no DNA to confirm it. TRBV21-1 is labeled a pseudogene. The CDR3 contains 18 residues. CDR3 in amino acids: CASHGQEQAEAPSYEQYF.